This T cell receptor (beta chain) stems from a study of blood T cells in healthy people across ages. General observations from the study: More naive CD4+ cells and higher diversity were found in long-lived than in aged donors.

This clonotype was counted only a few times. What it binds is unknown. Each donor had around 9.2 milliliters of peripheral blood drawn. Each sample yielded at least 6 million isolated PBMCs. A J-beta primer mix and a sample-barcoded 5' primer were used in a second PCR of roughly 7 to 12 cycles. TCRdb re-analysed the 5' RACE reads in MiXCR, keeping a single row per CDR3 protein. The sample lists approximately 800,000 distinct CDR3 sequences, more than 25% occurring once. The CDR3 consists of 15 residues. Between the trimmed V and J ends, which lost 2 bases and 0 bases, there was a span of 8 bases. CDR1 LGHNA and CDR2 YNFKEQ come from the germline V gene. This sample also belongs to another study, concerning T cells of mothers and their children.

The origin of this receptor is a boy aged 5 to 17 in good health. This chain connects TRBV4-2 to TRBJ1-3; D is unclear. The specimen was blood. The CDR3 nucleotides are TGTGCCAGCAGCCAACCACAAGTCTCTGGAAACACCATATATTTT. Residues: CASSQPQVSGNTIYF.